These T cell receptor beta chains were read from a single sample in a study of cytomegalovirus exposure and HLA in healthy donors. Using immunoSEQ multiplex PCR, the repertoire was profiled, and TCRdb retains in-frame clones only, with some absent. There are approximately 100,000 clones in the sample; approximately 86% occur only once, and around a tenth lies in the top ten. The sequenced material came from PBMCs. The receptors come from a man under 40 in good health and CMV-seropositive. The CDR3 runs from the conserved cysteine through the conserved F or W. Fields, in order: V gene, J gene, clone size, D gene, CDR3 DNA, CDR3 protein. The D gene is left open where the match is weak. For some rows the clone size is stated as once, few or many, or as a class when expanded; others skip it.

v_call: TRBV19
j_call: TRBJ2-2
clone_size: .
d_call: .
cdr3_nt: TGTGCCAGTAGTTTGGAGGACACCGGGGAGCTGTTTTTT
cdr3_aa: CASSLEDTGELFF

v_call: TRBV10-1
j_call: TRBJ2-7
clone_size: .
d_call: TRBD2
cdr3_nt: TGCGCCAGCAGCGCAGACCTAGCGGGAGACCCCTACGAGCAGTACTTC
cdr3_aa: CASSADLAGDPYEQYF

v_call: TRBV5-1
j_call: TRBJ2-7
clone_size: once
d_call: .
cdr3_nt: TGCGCCAGCAGACAGGCTAGCTCCTACGAGCAGTACTTC
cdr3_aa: CASRQASSYEQYF

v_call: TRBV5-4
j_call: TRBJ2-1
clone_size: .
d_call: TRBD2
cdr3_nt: TGTGCCAGCAGCACCGGACTAGCGGGGAGTTACAATGAGCAGTTCTTC
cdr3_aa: CASSTGLAGSYNEQFF

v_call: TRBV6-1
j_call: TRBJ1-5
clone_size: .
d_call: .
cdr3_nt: TGTGCCAGCAGTGAAGGGGGGGGTCCGTATAGCAATCAGCCCCAGCATTTT
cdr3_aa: CASSEGGGPYSNQPQHF

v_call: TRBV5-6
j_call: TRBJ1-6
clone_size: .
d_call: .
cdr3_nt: TGTGCCAGCAGTCCACGACAGAGCTCCTATAATTCACCCCTCCACTTT
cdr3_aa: CASSPRQSSYNSPLHF

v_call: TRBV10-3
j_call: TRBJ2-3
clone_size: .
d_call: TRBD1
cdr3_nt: TGTGCCATCAGTGGGACAGGGTCGGATACGCAGTATTTT
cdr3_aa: CAISGTGSDTQYF

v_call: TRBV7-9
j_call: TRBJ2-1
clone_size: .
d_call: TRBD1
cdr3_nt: TGTGCCAGCAGCCCTTGGACAGGGGGACGCAATGAGCAGTTCTTC
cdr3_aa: CASSPWTGGRNEQFF

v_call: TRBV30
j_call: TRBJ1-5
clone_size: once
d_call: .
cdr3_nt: TGTGCCTGGAGTGTGCGGGGGAAGCAGCCCCAGCATTTT
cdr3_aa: CAWSVRGKQPQHF

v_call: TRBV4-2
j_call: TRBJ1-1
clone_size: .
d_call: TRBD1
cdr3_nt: TGTGCCAGCAAATTTGGAGCGGCAGGGGGCACTGAAGCTTTCTTT
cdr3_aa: CASKFGAAGGTEAFF

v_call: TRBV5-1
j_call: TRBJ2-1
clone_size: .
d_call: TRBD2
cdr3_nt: TGCGCCAGCAGCTTAAAACTAGCGGGAGGCGACCCGTTCTTC
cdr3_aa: CASSLKLAGGDPFF

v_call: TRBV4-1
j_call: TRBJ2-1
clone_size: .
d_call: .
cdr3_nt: TGCGCCAGCAGCCAAGGGTCGGGGTTGTTGGGCAATGAGCAGTTCTTC
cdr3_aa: CASSQGSGLLGNEQFF

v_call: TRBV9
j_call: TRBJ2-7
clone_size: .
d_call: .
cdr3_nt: TGTGCCAGCAGCGTTGGGGGGGGGACAGGAACTTACGAGCAGTACTTC
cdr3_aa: CASSVGGGTGTYEQYF

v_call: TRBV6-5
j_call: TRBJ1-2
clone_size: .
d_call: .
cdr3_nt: TGTGCCAGCAGTTACGGGCCCACTTTCTATGGCTACACCTTC
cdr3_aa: CASSYGPTFYGYTF

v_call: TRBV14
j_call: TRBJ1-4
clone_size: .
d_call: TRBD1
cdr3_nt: TGTGCCAGCAGCCAACTCGGGACAGGTTATGCAACTAATGAAAAACTGTTTTTT
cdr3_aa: CASSQLGTGYATNEKLFF

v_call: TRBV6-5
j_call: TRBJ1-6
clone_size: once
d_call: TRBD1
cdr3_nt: TGTGCCAGCAGCGCCGACAGGGCCGGCTCACCCCTCCACTTT
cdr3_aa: CASSADRAGSPLHF

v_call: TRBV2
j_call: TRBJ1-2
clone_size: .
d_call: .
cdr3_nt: TGTGCCACCAACAGGGAGGGAGGGGATGGCTACACCTTC
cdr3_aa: CATNREGGDGYTF

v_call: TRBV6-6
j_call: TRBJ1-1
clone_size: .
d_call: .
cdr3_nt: TGTGCCAGCACCTGGCGGCCAGGGTCCACTGAAGCTTTCTTT
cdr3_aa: CASTWRPGSTEAFF

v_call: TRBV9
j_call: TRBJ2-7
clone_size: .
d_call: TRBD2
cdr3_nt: TGTGCCAGCAGCCCGGGGGTAGCGGGACCCTCCTACGAGCAGTACTTC
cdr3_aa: CASSPGVAGPSYEQYF

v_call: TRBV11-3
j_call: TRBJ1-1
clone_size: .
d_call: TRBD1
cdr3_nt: TGTGCCAGCAGCCCAGGGGCAGGGGGCTTGAGCACTGAAGCTTTCTTT
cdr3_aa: CASSPGAGGLSTEAFF

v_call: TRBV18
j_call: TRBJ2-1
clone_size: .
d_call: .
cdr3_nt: TGTGCCAGCTCACCAACGAACAGGGCATATGAGCAGTTCTTC
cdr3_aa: CASSPTNRAYEQFF

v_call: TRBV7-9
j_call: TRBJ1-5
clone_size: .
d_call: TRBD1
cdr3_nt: TGTGCCAGTGGACAGGGAGATCAGCCCCAGCATTTT
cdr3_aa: CASGQGDQPQHF

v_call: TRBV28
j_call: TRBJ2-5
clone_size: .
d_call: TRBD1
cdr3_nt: TGTGCCAGCAGGACTCGAACTCCGGGACAGGGAGTCCCGCAGCAGTACTTC
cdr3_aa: CASRTRTPGQGVPQQYF

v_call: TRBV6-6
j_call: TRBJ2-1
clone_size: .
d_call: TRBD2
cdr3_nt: TGTGCCACCCTACTAGCGGGAGGTGGGAATGAGCAGTTCTTC
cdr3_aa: CATLLAGGGNEQFF

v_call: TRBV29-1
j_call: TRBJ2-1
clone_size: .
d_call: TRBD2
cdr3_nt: TGCAGCGTTGAATACCTAGCGGAATACAATGAGCAGTTCTTC
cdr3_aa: CSVEYLAEYNEQFF

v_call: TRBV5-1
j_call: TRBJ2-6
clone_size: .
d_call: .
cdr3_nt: TGCGCCAGCAGCTTGGGGGTGACAGGGACTCTCTCTGGGGCCAACGTCCTGACTTTC
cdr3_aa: CASSLGVTGTLSGANVLTF

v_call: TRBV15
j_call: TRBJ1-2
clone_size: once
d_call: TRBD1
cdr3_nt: TGTGCCACCAGCAGATCAGGACAGGGAACCCATGGCTACACCTTC
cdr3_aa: CATSRSGQGTHGYTF

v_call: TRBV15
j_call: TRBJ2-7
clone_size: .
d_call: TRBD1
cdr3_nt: TGTGCCACCAGCAGTCCTCGAGGGGGGACAGGGATACCCTACGAGCAGTACTTC
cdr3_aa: CATSSPRGGTGIPYEQYF

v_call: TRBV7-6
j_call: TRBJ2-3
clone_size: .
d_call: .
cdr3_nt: TGTGCCAGCAGCTTAGTCCCCTCATGGGAGGCAGATACGCAGTATTTT
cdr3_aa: CASSLVPSWEADTQYF

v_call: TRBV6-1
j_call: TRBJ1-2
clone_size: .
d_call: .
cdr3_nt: TGTGCCAGCAGTGAAGGAGGGCTCTATGGCTACACCTTC
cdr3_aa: CASSEGGLYGYTF

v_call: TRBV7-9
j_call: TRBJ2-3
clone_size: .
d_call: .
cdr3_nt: TGTGCCAGCAGCTTATCTACAGATACGCAGTATTTT
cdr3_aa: CASSLSTDTQYF

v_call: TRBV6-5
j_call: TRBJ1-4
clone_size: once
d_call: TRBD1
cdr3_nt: TGTGCCAGCAGTTCAGGGGGAGAGGGTTACACCGAAAAACTGTTTTTT
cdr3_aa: CASSSGGEGYTEKLFF

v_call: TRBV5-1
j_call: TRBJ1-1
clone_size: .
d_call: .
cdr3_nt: TGCGCCAGCAGCAGGGAGGGGGGCACTGAAGCTTTCTTT
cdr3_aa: CASSREGGTEAFF

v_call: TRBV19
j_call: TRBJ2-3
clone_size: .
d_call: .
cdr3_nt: TGTGCCAGTAGTATAGGGGGCAGGGCCACAGATACGCAGTATTTT
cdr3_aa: CASSIGGRATDTQYF

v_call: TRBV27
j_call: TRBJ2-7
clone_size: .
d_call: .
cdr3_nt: TGTGCCAGCAGTTTATGGGCCAGCGGTAGCTGGACCTACGAGCAGTACTTC
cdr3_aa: CASSLWASGSWTYEQYF

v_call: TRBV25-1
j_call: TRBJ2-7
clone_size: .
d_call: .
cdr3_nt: TGTGCCAGCAGTGGTGGGGGCACCGAGCAGTACTTC
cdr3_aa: CASSGGGTEQYF

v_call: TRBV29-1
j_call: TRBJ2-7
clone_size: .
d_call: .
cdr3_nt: TGCAGCGTTGAGGACGGGGGAAGTGGCGAGCAGTACTTC
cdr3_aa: CSVEDGGSGEQYF

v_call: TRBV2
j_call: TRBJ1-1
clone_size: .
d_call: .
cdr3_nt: TGTGCCACTACCCCGACCGGGACACCGAACACTGAAGCTTTCTTT
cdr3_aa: CATTPTGTPNTEAFF

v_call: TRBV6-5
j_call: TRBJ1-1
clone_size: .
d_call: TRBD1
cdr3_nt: TGTGCCAGCAGTTCCCCAGGACAGGGATTCACTGAAGCTTTCTTT
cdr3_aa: CASSSPGQGFTEAFF

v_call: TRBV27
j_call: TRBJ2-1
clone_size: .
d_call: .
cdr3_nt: TGTGCCAGCAGTCCGTCTAGCAAGTGGAACTACAATGAGCAGTTCTTC
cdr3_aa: CASSPSSKWNYNEQFF